In its sample, the clone carrying this TCR beta chain was seen many times. Its antigen remains unknown. This sample was included in a study of T-cell reconstitution after alpha-beta-depleted transplantation in children. Study results and limitations: Certain patients had high TCRbeta diversity at day 60, and it came from recipient T cells and thymic progenitors that survived. Alpha-beta T cells about two months after transplant reportedly derived from several hundred expanded graft clones. Counts and diversity of T cells one year after transplant came mostly from newly produced T cells.

The germline V and J ends were trimmed by 2 bases and 2 bases, with 12 bases remaining between them. Germline values: CDR1 MGHRA, CDR2 YSYEKL. This CDR3 has 15 amino acids. Unique molecular identifiers were incorporated into the prepared TCRbeta library. TCRdb passed the PCR reads through MiXCR, listing each CDR3 protein once. Counted here are 250,000 to 300,000 distinct CDR3 sequences, around 7.1% occurring once; the ten biggest clones make up about 8.2%. The sample consisted of peripheral blood, taken 360 days after TCRalphabeta/CD19-depleted stem cell transplant. This receptor was taken from a female patient aged 2-9 years who had a stem cell transplant for Fanconi anemia, so the T cells may come from the graft donor. The V call is TRBV4-1, the J call TRBJ1-2; D unresolved. For the CDR3, the DNA is TGCGCCAGCAGCCAATTTCCTTCAGTGAACTATGGCTACACCTTC. It specifies CASSQFPSVNYGYTF.